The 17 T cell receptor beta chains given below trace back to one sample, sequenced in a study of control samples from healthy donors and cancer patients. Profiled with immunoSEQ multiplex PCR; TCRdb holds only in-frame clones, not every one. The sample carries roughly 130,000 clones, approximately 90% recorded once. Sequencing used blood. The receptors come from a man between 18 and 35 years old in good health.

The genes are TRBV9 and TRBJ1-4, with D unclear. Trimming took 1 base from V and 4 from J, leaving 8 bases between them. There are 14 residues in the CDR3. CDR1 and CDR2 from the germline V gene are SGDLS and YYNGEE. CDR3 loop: CASSVSGSNEKLFF. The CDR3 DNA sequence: TGTGCCAGCAGCGTATCGGGAAGTAATGAAAAACTGTTTTTT.

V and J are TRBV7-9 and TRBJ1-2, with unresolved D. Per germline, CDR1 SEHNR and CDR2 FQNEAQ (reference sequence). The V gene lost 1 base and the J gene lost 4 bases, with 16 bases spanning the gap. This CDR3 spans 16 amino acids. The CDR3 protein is CASSLGQAGGIYGYTF. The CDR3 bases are TGTGCCAGCAGCTTAGGTCAAGCCGGCGGAATCTATGGCTACACCTTC.

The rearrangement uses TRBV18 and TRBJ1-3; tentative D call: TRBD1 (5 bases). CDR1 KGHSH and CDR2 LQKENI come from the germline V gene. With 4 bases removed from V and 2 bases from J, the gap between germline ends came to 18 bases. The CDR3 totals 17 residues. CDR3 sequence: CASSLTGPRDPGNTIYF. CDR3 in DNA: TGTGCCAGCTCACTTACCGGGCCTAGGGACCCTGGAAACACCATATATTTT. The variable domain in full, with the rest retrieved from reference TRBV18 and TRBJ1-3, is NAGVMQNPRHLVRRRGQEARLRCSPMKGHSHVYWYRQLPEEGLKFMVYLQKENIIDESGMPKERFSAEFPKEGPSILRIQQVVRGDSAAYFCASSLTGPRDPGNTIYFGEGSWLTVV.

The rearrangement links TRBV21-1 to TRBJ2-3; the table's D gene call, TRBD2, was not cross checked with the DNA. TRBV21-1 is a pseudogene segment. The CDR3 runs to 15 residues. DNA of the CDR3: TGTGCCGGGAGAGACGTAAGCGGGGGGGATGAGCCGCAGTATTTT. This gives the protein CAGRDVSGGDEPQYF.

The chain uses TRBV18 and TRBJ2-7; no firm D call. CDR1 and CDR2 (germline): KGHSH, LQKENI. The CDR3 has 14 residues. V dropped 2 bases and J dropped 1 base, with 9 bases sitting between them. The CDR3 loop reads CASSPDYKSYEQYF. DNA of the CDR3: TGTGCCAGCTCACCAGATTATAAATCCTACGAGCAGTACTTC.

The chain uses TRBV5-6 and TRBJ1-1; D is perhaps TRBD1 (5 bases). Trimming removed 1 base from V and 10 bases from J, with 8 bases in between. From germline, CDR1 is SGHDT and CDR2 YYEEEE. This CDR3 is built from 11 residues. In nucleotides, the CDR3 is TGTGCCAGCAGCTTGCCTGGGGGAGCTTTCTTT. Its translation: CASSLPGGAFF.

The DNA of the CDR3 is TGTGCCAGCAGCACCAGACTAGCGGGGCAAGAGACCCAGTACTTC. This translates into CASSTRLAGQETQYF. V usage is TRBV5-4 and J usage is TRBJ2-5; 11 positions agree with TRBD2. V shed 4 bases and J 2 bases; nucleotides not matched to a gene: 4. Per germline, CDR1 SGHNT and CDR2 YYREEE (reference sequence). This CDR3 spans 15 amino acids.

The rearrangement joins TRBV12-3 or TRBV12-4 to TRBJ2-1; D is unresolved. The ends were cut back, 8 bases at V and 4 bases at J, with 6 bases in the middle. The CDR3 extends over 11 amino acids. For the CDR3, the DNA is TGTGCCAGCGAAGGTTACAATGAGCAGTTCTTC. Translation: CASEGYNEQFF.

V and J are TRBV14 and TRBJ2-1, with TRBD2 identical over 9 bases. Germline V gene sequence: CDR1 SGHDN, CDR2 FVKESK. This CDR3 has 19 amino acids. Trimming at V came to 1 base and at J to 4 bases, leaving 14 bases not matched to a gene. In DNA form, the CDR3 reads TGTGCCAGCAGCCAAGTTGACGAATTGACTAGCGGAGCTTACAATGAGCAGTTCTTC. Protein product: CASSQVDELTSGAYNEQFF.

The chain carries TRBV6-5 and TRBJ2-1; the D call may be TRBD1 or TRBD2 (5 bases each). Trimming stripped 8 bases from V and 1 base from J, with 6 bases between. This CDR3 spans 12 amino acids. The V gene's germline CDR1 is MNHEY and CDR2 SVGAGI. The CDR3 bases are TGTGCCAGCGGGGGTTCCTACAATGAGCAGTTCTTC. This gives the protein CASGGSYNEQFF.

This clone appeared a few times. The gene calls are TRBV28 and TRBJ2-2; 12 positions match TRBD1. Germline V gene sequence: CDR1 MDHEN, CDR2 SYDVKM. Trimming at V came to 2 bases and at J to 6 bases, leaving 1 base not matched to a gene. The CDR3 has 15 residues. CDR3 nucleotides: TGTGCCAGCAGTTTAGGGACAGGGGGCCCCGGGGAGCTGTTTTTT. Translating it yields CASSLGTGGPGELFF.

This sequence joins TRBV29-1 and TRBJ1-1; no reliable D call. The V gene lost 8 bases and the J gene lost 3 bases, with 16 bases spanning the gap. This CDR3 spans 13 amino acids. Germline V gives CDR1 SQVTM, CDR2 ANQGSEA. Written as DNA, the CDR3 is TGCAGCTCCCAGAAAGGGTCATACACTGAAGCTTTCTTT. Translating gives CSSQKGSYTEAFF.

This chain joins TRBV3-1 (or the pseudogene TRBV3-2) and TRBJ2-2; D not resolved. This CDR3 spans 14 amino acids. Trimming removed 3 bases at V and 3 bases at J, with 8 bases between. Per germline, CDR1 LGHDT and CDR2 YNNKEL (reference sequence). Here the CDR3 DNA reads TGTGCCAGCAGCCAGCAGGCCCACACCGGGGAGCTGTTTTTT. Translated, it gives CASSQQAHTGELFF.

The CDR3 sequence: CASSLGSGYNEQFF. CDR3 DNA: TGTGCCAGCAGCTTAGGGTCAGGGTATAATGAGCAGTTCTTC. The chain uses TRBV7-9 and TRBJ2-1, with D perhaps TRBD1 (5 bases). The CDR3 runs to 14 residues. CDR1 is SEHNR and CDR2 is FQNEAQ in the germline V gene (reference sequence). V was pared by 1 base and J by 7 bases, with 11 bases between.

In DNA, the CDR3 is TGTGCCAGCAGCAATTCCCACGGTGGCGGGGAGCTGTTTTTT. The encoded protein is CASSNSHGGGELFF. The chain carries TRBV25-1 and TRBJ2-2; D is ambiguous. Trimming took 6 bases from V and 7 from J, leaving 15 bases between them. The CDR3 totals 14 residues. Germline CDR1 is MGHDK and CDR2 is SYGVNS.

The chain's CDR3 is CASSLDRTYGYTF. For the CDR3, the DNA is TGTGCCAGCAGTTTGGACAGGACCTATGGCTACACCTTC. V gene TRBV27 combines with J gene TRBJ1-2; 7 nucleotides line up with TRBD1. Germline CDR1 is MNHEY and CDR2 is SMNVEV (reference sequence). V was pared by 3 bases and J by 4 bases, with 2 bases of the junction left unmatched. The CDR3 is 13 residues long.

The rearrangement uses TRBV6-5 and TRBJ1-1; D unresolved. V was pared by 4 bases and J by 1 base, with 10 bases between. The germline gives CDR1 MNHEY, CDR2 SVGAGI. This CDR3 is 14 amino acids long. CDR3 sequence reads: CASSSPDGNTEAFF. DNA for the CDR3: TGTGCCAGCAGTTCTCCGGACGGGAACACTGAAGCTTTCTTT.